The next 15 T cell receptor beta chains were all read from a single sample in a study of monozygotic twins with inflammatory bowel disease. TCRdb reprocessed the 5' RACE reads and reports one entry per CDR3 protein, with no DNA. The listing records over 350,000 distinct CDR3 sequences. Material for sequencing was blood. These receptors were obtained from a human donor with ulcerative colitis or Crohn's disease, or a healthy co-twin of an affected twin (not recorded which).

The rearrangement links TRBV11-1 to TRBJ2-4; the D call from TCRdb, TRBD1, cannot be confirmed without DNA. The germline gives CDR1 SGHAT, CDR2 FQDESV (reference sequence). This CDR3 is 18 amino acids long. Here the CDR3 reads CASSLEGSGGLVRNMQYF.

The chain joins TRBV7-6 to TRBJ2-2; TCRdb indicates TRBD1, and absent DNA this call remains unverified. Germline V CDR1 and CDR2: SGHVS, FNYEAQ. The length of the CDR3 is 12 residues. CDR3 residues: CASSSGSGELFF.

V usage is TRBV18 and J usage is TRBJ1-5; TCRdb names TRBD1, which stays unverified in the absence of DNA. This CDR3 spans 16 amino acids. Germline lookup yields CDR1 KGHSH and CDR2 LQKENI. CDR3 sequence reads: CASSPPPDRVNQPQHF.

This chain joins TRBV5-1 and TRBJ1-2. Germline lookup yields CDR1 SGHRS and CDR2 YFSETQ. CDR3 size: 13 residues. Here the CDR3 reads CASSLHPIYGYTF.

The CDR3 region is CASSPNRGRTEAFF. This chain links TRBV7-3 with TRBJ1-1; the D call from TCRdb, TRBD1, cannot be confirmed without DNA. Germline CDR1 SGHTA, CDR2 FQGTGA. This CDR3 has 14 amino acids.

This chain joins TRBV5-1 and TRBJ2-7; the TCRdb call, TRBD1, lacks DNA for checking. Germline V gives CDR1 SGHRS, CDR2 YFSETQ. The CDR3 consists of 14 residues. Here the CDR3 reads CASSLAGAVGEQYF.

The chain combines TRBV14 with TRBJ1-1. Germline CDR1 and CDR2: SGHDN and FVKESK. There are 11 residues in the CDR3. The CDR3 spells CASSPGCEAFF.

The V call is TRBV19, the J call TRBJ2-5; the TCRdb D gene call, TRBD2, has no DNA to confirm it. CDR1 and CDR2 from the germline V gene are LNHDA and SQIVND (reference sequence). The CDR3 has 15 amino acids. CDR3 residues: CATRQLAGAQETQYF.

The CDR3 here is CASSGLYEQYF. This rearrangement joins TRBV6-1 to TRBJ2-7. Germline V gives CDR1 MNHNS, CDR2 SASEGT. CDR3 length equals 11 residues.

The CDR3: CSARGGAGSTSDTQYF. The rearrangement links TRBV20-1 to TRBJ2-3; the D call of TRBD2 rests on TCRdb alone, since no DNA is present to check it. The V gene's germline CDR1 is DFQATT and CDR2 SNEGSKA (reference sequence). The CDR3 has 16 amino acids.

The rearrangement links TRBV30 to TRBJ2-4; the D gene TCRdb calls, TRBD1, cannot be checked with no DNA. Germline V gene data show CDR1 as GTSNPN and CDR2 as SVGIG (reference sequence). The CDR3 covers 14 residues. CDR3 sequence reads: CAWSPVWAKNIQYF.

The CDR3 sequence: CASSPTDGKDTQYF. The gene calls are TRBV18 and TRBJ2-3; TCRdb picks TRBD1, but there is no DNA to check that call. Germline-derived CDR1 and CDR2 are KGHSH and LQKENI. The CDR3 runs to 14 residues.

The chain couples TRBV12-3 or TRBV12-4 to TRBJ2-7; TCRdb returns TRBD1, unconfirmable since there is no DNA. The CDR3 has 17 amino acids. The chain's CDR3 is CASSPLTGTGNSYEQYF.

The chain has TRBV18 and TRBJ1-5. The CDR3 extends over 13 amino acids. Germline V gene sequence: CDR1 KGHSH, CDR2 LQKENI. The chain's CDR3 is CASRGTFNQPQHF.

The V and J genes are TRBV12-3 or TRBV12-4 and TRBJ2-7; TCRdb's D call, TRBD1, is unchecked because there is no DNA. This CDR3 comprises 15 residues. The CDR3 sequence: CASSPRQGNSYEQYF.